These T cell receptor beta chains were read from a single sample in a study of T-cell reconstitution after alpha-beta-depleted transplantation in children. MiXCR, run by TCRdb on the PCR reads, gives a single entry per CDR3 protein. The table records 700,000 to 950,000 distinct CDR3 sequences, under 20% of them present only once. The source was PBMCs, mostly from graft donor cells, collected 360 days after TCRalphabeta/CD19-depleted stem cell transplant. Every receptor here comes from a male patient younger than 18 who had a stem cell transplant for acute lymphoblastic leukemia, so the T cells may come from the graft donor. Each CDR3 is given with its conserved first and last residue. Clone size is shown for a subset of rows, as once, few, many or a class of expanded clone.

clone size,J gene,V gene,CDR3 protein
few,TRBJ2-1,TRBV27,CVSSLTDRGHEQFF
many,TRBJ2-5,TRBV12-3/TRBV12-4,CASSSGTGGFSELYF
few,TRBJ2-5,TRBV20-1,CSAVDSTLQETQYF
-,TRBJ2-7,TRBV28,CASSSPPGAAYEQYF
-,TRBJ1-6,TRBV11-1,CASSLERTLSSYNSPLHF
-,TRBJ1-1,TRBV12-3/TRBV12-4,CASRWSGGGTEAFF
-,TRBJ2-1,TRBV14,CASSRLAGGHEQFF
-,TRBJ2-1,TRBV5-1,CASRYGQGAEQFF
few,TRBJ2-2,TRBV21-1,CASSKHGAGTTGELFF
many,TRBJ2-7,TRBV29-1,CSVLGTLSYEQYF
-,TRBJ2-7,TRBV20-1,CSAQNPGQGSYEQYF
few,TRBJ2-5,TRBV12-3/TRBV12-4,CASSDRDPGPETQYF
-,TRBJ2-5,TRBV2,CASSDRAQETQYF
-,TRBJ2-1,TRBV11-2,CASSRPGLGDGEQFF
few,TRBJ2-3,TRBV5-1,CASSFGRQGTSTDTQYF
-,TRBJ2-2,TRBV7-3,CASSFRQTGLGELFF
many,TRBJ2-3,TRBV20-1,CSARDPRVPHTDTQYF